These 17 T cell receptor beta chains share one sample of origin, sequenced in a study of blood T cell repertoires in COVID-19. Libraries were prepared by immunoSEQ multiplex PCR; TCRdb keeps only in-frame clonotypes and omits some of them. Of a few hundred thousand clones in the sample, about nine tenths were seen once. The sequencing sample was made of PBMCs or T cells enriched from blood (not recorded which). These receptors originate from a man younger than 40 who had recovered from COVID-19.

This clone was seen only once. This rearrangement joins TRBV27 to TRBJ2-1; TRBD1 is a possible D gene (6 bases). Per germline, CDR1 MNHEY and CDR2 SMNVEV (reference sequence). The CDR3 is 16 amino acids. V lost 4 bases to trimming and J lost 4 bases, with 17 bases between them. This CDR3 is CASSSARDKGYNEQFF. The CDR3 DNA is TGTGCCAGCAGTTCCGCTCGGGACAAGGGATACAATGAGCAGTTCTTC.

V gene TRBV15 combines with J gene TRBJ1-3, with 8 bases lining up with TRBD1. J lost 0 bases, V lost 0 bases, and 10 bases had no gene match. This CDR3 region has 19 residues. From germline, CDR1 is LNHNV and CDR2 YYDKDF (reference sequence). CDR3: CATSRDLVGQVISGNTIYF. The CDR3 DNA reads as TGTGCCACCAGCAGAGACTTGGTGGGACAGGTTATCTCTGGAAACACCATATATTTT.

V usage is TRBV19 and J usage is TRBJ1-3, with TRBD1 matching over 7 bases. Germline assignment: CDR1 LNHDA and CDR2 SQIVND (reference sequence). This CDR3 region has 16 residues. V dropped 6 bases and J dropped 2; count of bases not matched to a gene: 10. The CDR3 bases are TGTGCCAGTAGCCACGAAGTCAGGGGGACTGGAAACACCATATATTTT. It is translated as CASSHEVRGTGNTIYF.

Points on this clone: The sample has other DNA sequences that encode this CDR3 too. The chain employs TRBV7-2 and TRBJ1-6; D unresolved. The V gene's germline CDR1 is SGHTA and CDR2 FQGNSA. CDR3 length equals 12 residues. Trimming pared 5 bases from V and 4 bases from J, leaving 3 bases between. CDR3 region: CASSRYNSPLHF. The CDR3 nucleotides read TGTGCCAGCAGCCGTTATAATTCACCCCTCCACTTT.

This clone was counted only a few times. The J gene is TRBJ2-7, the V gene TRBV2; D not resolved. The V gene lost 5 bases and the J gene lost 3 bases, with 14 bases spanning the gap. In germline, CDR1 is SNHLY, CDR2 FYNNEI. This CDR3 region has 14 residues. CDR3 DNA sequence: TGTGCCAGCAGTCACCCCGGCAGGTTCTACGAGCAGTACTTC. It specifies CASSHPGRFYEQYF.

The chain recombines TRBV5-4 with TRBJ2-5; the D gene is possibly TRBD2 (6 bases). The germline V gene has CDR1 SGHNT and CDR2 YYREEE (reference sequence). The V gene lost 3 bases and the J gene lost 2 bases, with 8 bases spanning the gap. CDR3 length equals 13 residues. CDR3 loop: CASSSREQETQYF. CDR3 coding DNA: TGTGCCAGCAGCTCCCGGGAGCAAGAGACCCAGTACTTC. Full variable domain (rest looked up from reference TRBV5-4 and TRBJ2-5): ETGVTQSPTHLIKTRGQQVTLRCSSQSGHNTVSWYQQALGQGPQFIFQYYREEENGRGNFPPRFSGLQFPNYSSELNVNALELDDSALYLCASSSREQETQYFGPGTRLLVL.

This clone occurred a few times. The chain is built from TRBV5-1 and TRBJ2-3; D unclear. This CDR3 region has 14 residues. V lost 2 bases and J 0 bases, leaving 7 bases between the germline ends. CDR1 SGHRS and CDR2 YFSETQ come from the germline V gene. In nucleotides, the CDR3 is TGCGCCAGCAGCTTAGGCAGGAGCACAGATACGCAGTATTTT. It yields the protein CASSLGRSTDTQYF.

The V call is TRBV3-1 (or the pseudogene TRBV3-2), the J call TRBJ2-1; 7 bases match TRBD2. CDR3 length: 16 amino acids. Germline V gene data show CDR1 as LGHDT and CDR2 as YNNKEL (reference sequence). V trimming: 4 bases; J trimming: 4 bases; junction bases outside the gene matches: 10. The chain's CDR3 is CASSLGPSGLYNEQFF. Here the CDR3 DNA reads TGTGCCAGCAGCCTGGGTCCTAGCGGTCTGTACAATGAGCAGTTCTTC.

CDR3 bases: TGTGCCACCAGCAGTGTCGGGCAGGGGGCGAGCTACACCTTC. This encodes CATSSVGQGASYTF. The chain uses TRBV15 and TRBJ1-2; 8 bases map to TRBD1. Germline values: CDR1 LNHNV, CDR2 YYDKDF (reference sequence). The CDR3 has 14 amino acids. The V gene end was trimmed by 3 bases and the J gene end by 9 bases; junction bases not matched to a gene: 9. Complete variable domain (other parts from reference TRBV15 and TRBJ1-2): DAMVIQNPRYQVTQFGKPVTLSCSQTLNHNVMYWYQQKSSQAPKLLFHYYDKDFNNEADTPDNFQSRRPNTSFCFLDIRSPGLGDTAMYLCATSSVGQGASYTFGSGTRLTVV.

V usage is TRBV28 and J usage is TRBJ1-1, with D maybe TRBD1 (6 bases). The V end lost 6 bases, the J end lost 5 bases, and 19 bases lay between the germline ends. The CDR3 spans 15 residues. CDR1 is MDHEN, CDR2 SYDVKM, per germline. The CDR3: CASSAIQGSWTEAFF. The CDR3 DNA is TGTGCCAGCAGCGCAATACAGGGTTCGTGGACTGAAGCTTTCTTT.

V gene TRBV6-6 combines with J gene TRBJ2-5, with a possible D match to TRBD1 (6 bases). The V end was cut by 11 bases, the J end by 5 bases, with 18 bases between. Germline V CDR1 and CDR2: MNHNY, SVGAGI (reference sequence). The length of the CDR3 is 13 residues. The CDR3 DNA reads TGTGCCGGCTCAGGGGCAGTTCAGGAGACCCAGTACTTC. The encoded protein is CAGSGAVQETQYF.

The V and J genes are TRBV19 and TRBJ1-6; possibly TRBD1 for D (5 bases). Looked up from germline, CDR1 is LNHDA and CDR2 is SQIVND (reference sequence). CDR3 length: 20 amino acids. V lost 6 bases and J lost 0, with 24 bases in between. DNA for the CDR3: TGTGCCAGTAGCTACTCGGGGGGACTGGGGCCGCGCTCCTATAATTCACCCCTCCACTTT. Its protein product is CASSYSGGLGPRSYNSPLHF.

This clone showed up just a few times. This chain connects TRBV7-2 to TRBJ1-4; TRBD1 might be the D (5 bases). The germline V and J ends were trimmed by 4 bases and 0 bases, with 15 bases remaining between them. Germline V gene data show CDR1 as SGHTA and CDR2 as FQGNSA. CDR3 size: 17 residues. The CDR3 sequence: CASSSSGLGATNEKLFF. DNA for the CDR3: TGTGCCAGCAGCTCCTCAGGCCTAGGGGCAACTAATGAAAAACTGTTTTTT. Full variable domain (missing parts from reference TRBV7-2 and TRBJ1-4): GAGVSQSPSNKVTEKGKDVELRCDPISGHTALYWYRQSLGQGLEFLIYFQGNSAPDKSGLPSDRFSAERTGGSVSTLTIQRTQQEDSAVYLCASSSSGLGATNEKLFFGSGTQLSVL.

This chain uses TRBV18 with TRBJ1-2, with D perhaps TRBD1 (6 bases). This CDR3 has 12 amino acids. CDR1 is KGHSH, CDR2 LQKENI, per germline. The CDR3 loop reads CAWGGRNYGYTF. CDR3 DNA: TGTGCTTGGGGGGGGCGAAACTATGGCTACACCTTC.

The chain combines TRBV6-2 or TRBV6-3 with TRBJ1-3; D perhaps matches TRBD1 (6 bases). The CDR3 loop spans 15 amino acids. Germline lookup yields CDR1 MNHEY and CDR2 SVGEGT. V was pared by 5 bases and J by 7 bases, with 18 bases between. Here the CDR3 reads CASSGRQAAGNTIYF. The CDR3 nucleotides are TGTGCCAGCAGTGGACGACAGGCTGCCGGGAACACCATATATTTT.

The rearrangement uses TRBV28 and TRBJ1-2; 9 positions match TRBD1. CDR3 length: 17 amino acids. Germline lookup yields CDR1 MDHEN and CDR2 SYDVKM. Unmatched junction bases numbered 18, after V lost 5 bases and J lost 8 bases. The CDR3 DNA reads TGTGCCAGCAGTCCAATAGGCCGTGGGGACAGGGTAGGAGGCTACACCTTC. It encodes CASSPIGRGDRVGGYTF.

The chain couples TRBV9 to TRBJ1-4; D perhaps matches TRBD1 (5 bases). Germline values: CDR1 SGDLS, CDR2 YYNGEE. The CDR3 spans 12 residues. V shed 3 bases and J shed 11 bases, with 11 bases lying between them. CDR3: CASSGTKGKLFF. As DNA, the CDR3 is TGTGCCAGCAGCGGAACAAAGGGGAAACTGTTTTTT.